These 24 T cell receptor beta chains were sequenced from one sample in a study of graft-versus-host responses after intestinal transplantation. Profiling relied on immunoSEQ multiplex PCR, and the TCRdb table lists in-frame clones only, not all of them. The table shows about 36,000 clones, with less than 95% occurring only once. No cognate antigen is known for these TCRs. The source was unstimulated CD4+ T cells sorted from spleen or lymph node cells, collected before transplant. Source of these receptors: a human donor who was the organ donor for an intestinal transplant.

V usage is TRBV30 and J usage is TRBJ1-6; D is unclear. Trimming took 0 bases from V and 10 from J, leaving 4 bases between them. CDR1 GTSNPN and CDR2 SVGIG come from the germline V gene (reference sequence). The CDR3 runs 11 residues. This CDR3 is CAWSVGSPLHF. CDR3 nucleotides: TGTGCCTGGAGTGTCGGATCACCCCTCCACTTT.

V and J are TRBV9 and TRBJ2-7; D may match TRBD1 or TRBD2 (5 bases each). The CDR3 length is 12 residues. V lost 4 bases and J lost 6, with 11 bases in between. The V gene's germline CDR1 is SGDLS and CDR2 YYNGEE. CDR3 sequence reads: CASSQTRGEQYF. The CDR3 DNA reads as TGTGCCAGCAGCCAAACTAGGGGCGAGCAGTACTTC. The whole variable domain, filled in from reference TRBV9 and TRBJ2-7, reads DSGVTQTPKHLITATGQRVTLRCSPRSGDLSVYWYQQSLDQGLQFLIQYYNGEERAKGNILERFSAQQFPDLHSELNLSSLELGDSALYFCASSQTRGEQYFGPGTRLTVT.

CDR3 residues: CASSTGGRTEAFF. CDR3 nucleotide sequence: TGTGCCAGTAGTACAGGGGGCCGCACTGAAGCTTTCTTT. V gene TRBV19 combines with J gene TRBJ1-1; TRBD1 matches at 8 bases. The CDR3 is made up of 13 amino acids. The ends lost 4 bases at V and 4 bases at J; junction bases unmatched: 2. Germline V lookup: CDR1 LNHDA, CDR2 SQIVND (reference sequence).

This chain joins TRBV29-1 and TRBJ2-2; 11 bases are shared with TRBD2. The CDR3 is made up of 14 amino acids. The germline gives CDR1 SQVTM, CDR2 ANQGSEA. V shed 1 base and J 6 bases; nucleotides not matched to a gene: 1. The CDR3 reads CSVEASGGPGELFF. Written as DNA, the CDR3 is TGCAGCGTTGAAGCTAGCGGGGGGCCCGGGGAGCTGTTTTTT.

The chain links TRBV18 to TRBJ2-1; D call uncertain. The CDR3 has 15 amino acids. Trimming took 2 bases from V and 4 from J, leaving 12 bases between them. Germline V lookup: CDR1 KGHSH, CDR2 LQKENI. The CDR3 DNA is TGTGCCAGCTCACCATTGTTAGCCGGTTACAATGAGCAGTTCTTC. It is translated as CASSPLLAGYNEQFF.

The genes are TRBV5-1 and TRBJ1-6; unclear D gene. The length of the CDR3 is 13 residues. CDR1 is SGHRS and CDR2 is YFSETQ in the germline V gene. The V end was cut by 4 bases, the J end by 8 bases, with 10 bases between. CDR3 DNA sequence: TGCGCCAGCAGCCTAGGGAAGGATTCACCCCTCCACTTT. This sequence encodes CASSLGKDSPLHF. The variable domain in full, with the rest retrieved from reference TRBV5-1 and TRBJ1-6, is KAGVTQTPRYLIKTRGQQVTLSCSPISGHRSVSWYQQTPGQGLQFLFEYFSETQRNKGNFPGRFSGRQFSNSRSEMNVSTLELGDSALYLCASSLGKDSPLHFGNGTRLTVT.

This chain connects TRBV4-1 to TRBJ2-3; TRBD2 matches 13 bases. Germline assignment: CDR1 MGHRA and CDR2 YSYEKL. This CDR3 region has 16 residues. The ends lost 3 bases at V and 5 bases at J; junction bases unmatched: 5. CDR3 residues: CASSQAGLAGLDTQYF. The CDR3 DNA follows: TGCGCCAGCAGCCAGGCGGGACTAGCGGGGTTAGATACGCAGTATTTT.

The rearrangement links TRBV18 to TRBJ1-2; D may be TRBD1 (6 bases). Germline loops: CDR1 KGHSH, CDR2 LQKENI. CDR3 length: 13 residues. The V end lost 1 base, the J end lost 4 bases, and 7 bases lay between the germline ends. DNA of the CDR3: TGTGCCAGCTCACCACAGGGGGTCTATGGCTACACCTTC. This gives the protein CASSPQGVYGYTF.

The genes are TRBV7-9 and TRBJ2-1; no definite D call. Germline CDR1 and CDR2: SEHNR and FQNEAQ (reference sequence). The germline V and J ends were trimmed by 3 bases and 15 bases, with 15 bases remaining between them. The CDR3 runs 12 residues. The CDR3 DNA reads as TGTGCCAGCAGCTTCGACTGGATTGAGGCGTTCTTC. This codes for CASSFDWIEAFF.

This chain connects TRBV28 to TRBJ2-5; 8 bases map to TRBD1. There are 13 residues in the CDR3. Per germline, CDR1 MDHEN and CDR2 SYDVKM. The ends lost 9 bases at V and 3 bases at J; junction bases unmatched: 6. CDR3 residues: CASIRGREETQYF. CDR3 bases: TGTGCCAGTATCAGGGGGCGGGAAGAGACCCAGTACTTC.

The CDR3 coding sequence is TGTGCCAGCAGCCCGGCTAGCGGGGGGGCCGGGACCCAGTACTTC. It codes for CASSPASGGAGTQYF. The chain couples TRBV4-2 to TRBJ2-5, with 12 positions matching TRBD2. The CDR3 is made up of 15 amino acids. Germline V lookup: CDR1 LGHNA, CDR2 YNFKEQ. V was clipped by 4 bases and J by 7 bases; unmatched bases: 7.

The J gene is TRBJ2-4, the V gene TRBV5-1; 8 bases agree with TRBD1. The trim removed 4 bases at V and 13 bases at J, leaving 10 bases unmatched. Germline V gene sequence: CDR1 SGHRS, CDR2 YFSETQ. The CDR3 covers 13 residues. CDR3 protein: CASSPDDRGRQYF. DNA for the CDR3: TGCGCCAGCAGCCCCGACGACAGGGGTCGCCAGTACTTC. Combining the CDR3 with reference TRBV5-1 and TRBJ2-4 gives the whole variable domain KAGVTQTPRYLIKTRGQQVTLSCSPISGHRSVSWYQQTPGQGLQFLFEYFSETQRNKGNFPGRFSGRQFSNSRSEMNVSTLELGDSALYLCASSPDDRGRQYFGAGTRLSVL.

The V and J genes are TRBV9 and TRBJ2-2; 10 bases agree with TRBD2. The CDR3 is made up of 16 amino acids. From germline, CDR1 is SGDLS and CDR2 YYNGEE. The V gene end was trimmed by 7 bases and the J gene end by 6 bases; junction bases not matched to a gene: 12. As DNA, the CDR3 is TGTGCCAGCGGCCGGTTAGCGGGGGGTATCTCCGGGGAGCTGTTTTTT. Residues: CASGRLAGGISGELFF.

The rearrangement links TRBV30 to TRBJ2-1; perhaps D is TRBD1 or TRBD2 (5 bases each). Trimming took off 2 bases at V and 2 bases at J, with 10 bases between the two ends. Germline V gene lookup returns CDR1 GTSNPN and CDR2 SVGIG (reference sequence). The CDR3 runs to 14 residues. CDR3 coding DNA: TGTGCCTGGAGTCCCCTGGGGGCCTACAATGAGCAGTTCTTC. Residues: CAWSPLGAYNEQFF.

The DNA for the CDR3 is TGTGCCAGCAAAAAGGGGATGAACACTGAAGCTTTCTTT. This sequence encodes CASKKGMNTEAFF. This chain links TRBV11-3 with TRBJ1-1; D may be TRBD1 (5 bases). V was cut by 7 bases and J by 0 bases, with 9 bases left in between. Germline CDR1 and CDR2: SGHNT and YENEEA. The CDR3 covers 13 residues.

This sequence joins TRBV11-3 and TRBJ2-2; the match to TRBD1 covers 10 bases. Germline lookup yields CDR1 SGHNT and CDR2 YENEEA. The CDR3 runs to 16 residues. Trimming removed 2 bases from V and 4 bases from J; junction bases left unmatched: 4. This chain's CDR3 is CASSLRQGAPTGELFF. For the CDR3, the DNA is TGTGCCAGCAGCTTAAGACAGGGGGCGCCCACCGGGGAGCTGTTTTTT.

This rearrangement joins TRBV11-3 to TRBJ1-6; D remains unclear. Per germline, CDR1 SGHNT and CDR2 YENEEA. The CDR3 is 13 amino acids. V was clipped by 4 bases and J by 8 bases, with 9 bases between them. The CDR3 loop reads CASSSVEDSPLHF. The CDR3 nucleotides read TGTGCCAGCAGCTCCGTCGAGGATTCACCCCTCCACTTT.

The chain uses TRBV5-1 and TRBJ2-3; D perhaps matches TRBD1 (6 bases). Trimming removed 0 bases from V and 3 bases from J, with 14 bases in between. The germline V gene has CDR1 SGHRS and CDR2 YFSETQ. The CDR3 consists of 16 residues. The CDR3 spells CASSLAPQRGTDTQYF. Here the CDR3 DNA reads TGCGCCAGCAGCTTGGCCCCCCAAAGGGGGACAGATACGCAGTATTTT. Complete variable domain (other parts from reference TRBV5-1 and TRBJ2-3): KAGVTQTPRYLIKTRGQQVTLSCSPISGHRSVSWYQQTPGQGLQFLFEYFSETQRNKGNFPGRFSGRQFSNSRSEMNVSTLELGDSALYLCASSLAPQRGTDTQYFGPGTRLTVL.

The chain joins TRBV4-3 to TRBJ1-2; TRBD1 might be the D (6 bases). The CDR3 runs to 14 residues. In germline, CDR1 is LGHNA, CDR2 YSLEER. With 4 bases removed from V and 4 bases from J, the gap between germline ends came to 13 bases. The CDR3 loop is CASSLQDSSYGYTF. The CDR3 DNA is TGCGCCAGCAGCCTTCAGGACAGTTCCTATGGCTACACCTTC.

The V gene is TRBV11-1, the J gene TRBJ1-2, with no clear D. This CDR3 has 13 residues. Germline CDR1 SGHAT, CDR2 FQDESV (reference sequence). The V end was cut by 4 bases, the J end by 7 bases, with 13 bases between. The CDR3 nucleotides read TGTGCCAGCAGCTCAGCCGGCCGGGGTGGCTACACCTTC. Translation: CASSSAGRGGYTF.

The CDR3 DNA sequence: TGTGCCATCAGTGGAACGACAGTTACGAACACTGAAGCTTTCTTT. It yields the protein CAISGTTVTNTEAFF. This rearrangement joins TRBV10-3 to TRBJ1-1; the D gene is possibly TRBD1 (5 bases). The germline V and J ends were trimmed by 4 bases and 1 base, with 13 bases remaining between them. This CDR3 has 15 residues. Germline CDR1 ENHRY, CDR2 SYGVKD.

This clone was seen more than once but under ten times. The chain recombines TRBV19 with TRBJ1-6, with a possible D match to TRBD1 (5 bases). The CDR3 consists of 14 residues. In germline, CDR1 is LNHDA, CDR2 SQIVND (reference sequence). V lost 2 bases, J lost 9 bases, and 11 bases lay in between. The CDR3 nucleotides read TGTGCCAGTAGTATAAGGGGTCTAGTTTCACCCCTCCACTTT. This sequence encodes CASSIRGLVSPLHF. Full variable domain (remainder filled in from reference TRBV19 and TRBJ1-6): DGGITQSPKYLFRKEGQNVTLSCEQNLNHDAMYWYRQDPGQGLRLIYYSQIVNDFQKGDIAEGYSVSREKKESFPLTVTSAQKNPTAFYLCASSIRGLVSPLHFGNGTRLTVT.

The chain couples TRBV2 to TRBJ1-1; 8 bases fit TRBD1. Germline V gene lookup returns CDR1 SNHLY and CDR2 FYNNEI. With V trimmed by 3 bases and J by 3 bases, 6 bases remained unmatched. The CDR3 is 15 residues long. CDR3: CASSDQGAADTEAFF. The CDR3 coding sequence is TGTGCCAGCAGTGATCAGGGGGCGGCGGACACTGAAGCTTTCTTT.

The V and J genes are TRBV28 and TRBJ1-2, with 8 positions matching TRBD1. The CDR3 covers 17 residues. Per the germline V gene, CDR1 is MDHEN and CDR2 is SYDVKM. Unmatched junction bases numbered 11, after V lost 1 base and J lost 4 bases. The CDR3 region is CASSLSPGQGGRYGYTF. CDR3 bases: TGTGCCAGCAGTTTATCCCCCGGACAGGGAGGTCGCTATGGCTACACCTTC.